The T cell receptor (beta chain) described here comes from a study of cytomegalovirus exposure and HLA in healthy donors. Study outcomes and limitations: Cytomegalovirus status was reportedly diagnosed by the classifier with high specificity and sensitivity.

The CDR3 contains 15 residues. With 6 bases clipped from V and 3 bases from J, the junction kept 11 bases outside the gene matches. The germline V gene has CDR1 SGHRS and CDR2 YFSETQ. The donors were part of the validation cohort of 100 to 150 subjects. That cohort was separate from the first cohort, which comprised 550 to 750 subjects. With regard to this clone: Its antigen remains unknown.

Assay: immunoSEQ multiplex PCR; the TCRdb copy retains only in-frame clones and omits some. The table records 150,000 to 200,000 clones, approximately 82% of them present only once. The J gene is TRBJ1-1, the V gene TRBV5-1; TRBD1 agrees at 7 bases. This TCR derives from a woman under 40 in good health and CMV-seropositive. Input material: PBMCs. The CDR3, as DNA: TGCGCCAGCACCCAGGGGGGCAGAGCCGACACTGAAGCTTTCTTT. Its translation is CASTQGGRADTEAFF.